The present TCR beta chain was sequenced within a study of regulatory T cells in long-lasting Graves disease. General study findings and limits: Patients with persistent disease showed a bias toward TRBV28, TRBJ1-2 and TRBJ2-5. Persistent patients had more shared public clonotypes (under 3,000) than new patients (approximately 970). For persistent Graves' patients, TCR diversity was lower than for newly diagnosed ones.

Many counts were recorded for this clonotype. Its antigen is unidentified. Building of the TCR beta libraries involved iRepertoire HTBI primers and Arm-PCR of CDR3 regions. TCRdb re-called the multiplex PCR reads with MiXCR, one entry per CDR3 protein. The data hold hundreds of thousands of distinct CDR3 sequences, with 18% observed a single time. The CDR3 contains 14 residues. The trim removed 6 bases at V and 5 bases at J, leaving 9 bases unmatched. Stated time point: newly diagnosed GD, antithyroid drugs for less than 3 months. Making the TCR library involved RNA that had been extracted from PBMCs. EDTA tubes collected nine milliliters of peripheral blood.

The receptor was derived from a female donor with Graves disease. The chain combines TRBV12-3 or TRBV12-4 with TRBJ1-1; 7 bases are a match to TRBD1. The starting material was peripheral blood mononuclear cells (PBMCs), obtained at new diagnosis, from a patient treated with antithyroid drugs. The CDR3 loop reads CASRPTGAWTEAFF. In nucleotides, the CDR3 is TGTGCCAGCAGACCCACAGGGGCATGGACTGAAGCTTTCTTT.